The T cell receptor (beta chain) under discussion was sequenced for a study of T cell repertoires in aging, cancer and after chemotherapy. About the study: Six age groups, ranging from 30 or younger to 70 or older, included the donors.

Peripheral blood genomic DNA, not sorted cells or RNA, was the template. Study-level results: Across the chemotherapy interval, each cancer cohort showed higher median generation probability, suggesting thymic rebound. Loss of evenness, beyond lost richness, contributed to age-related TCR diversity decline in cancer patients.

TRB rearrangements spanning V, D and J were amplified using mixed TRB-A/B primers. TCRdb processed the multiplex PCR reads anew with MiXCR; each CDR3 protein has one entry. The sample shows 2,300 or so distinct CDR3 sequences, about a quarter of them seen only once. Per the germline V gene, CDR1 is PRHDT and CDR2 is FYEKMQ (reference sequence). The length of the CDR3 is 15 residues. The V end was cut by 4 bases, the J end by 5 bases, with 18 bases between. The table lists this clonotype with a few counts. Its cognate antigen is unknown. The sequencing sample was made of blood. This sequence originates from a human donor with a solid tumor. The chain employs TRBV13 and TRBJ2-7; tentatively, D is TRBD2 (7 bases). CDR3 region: CASSWGGSQGNEQYF. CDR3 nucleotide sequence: TGTGCCAGCAGCTGGGGGGGCTCCCAAGGGAACGAGCAGTACTTC.